Each of the 9 T cell receptor beta chains below was sequenced from the same sample in a study of T cell responses to AZD1222 COVID-19 vaccine. TCRdb's table, derived via immunoSEQ multiplex PCR, lists solely in-frame clones and lacks some. The sample has over 100,000 clones, around 90% seen once; the top ten hold 5% to 6.5%. The sample consisted of peripheral blood, taken on day 0 of AZD1222 vaccination. The origin of the receptors is an adult in good health.

This chain's CDR3 is CATSRDHVGDIQYF. CDR3 coding DNA: TGTGCCACCAGCAGAGACCATGTCGGGGACATTCAGTACTTC. J is TRBJ2-4 and V is TRBV15, with a weak D call TRBD2 (5 bases). Germline loops: CDR1 LNHNV, CDR2 YYDKDF (reference sequence). The V end was cut by 0 bases, the J end by 8 bases, with 11 bases between. The CDR3 runs 14 residues. Looking up the rest from reference TRBV15 and TRBJ2-4 gives the full variable domain: DAMVIQNPRYQVTQFGKPVTLSCSQTLNHNVMYWYQQKSSQAPKLLFHYYDKDFNNEADTPDNFQSRRPNTSFCFLDIRSPGLGDTAMYLCATSRDHVGDIQYFGAGTRLSVL.

The chain uses TRBV6-5 and TRBJ1-6; 7 nucleotides line up with TRBD1. The CDR3 is 15 amino acids. V trimming: 6 bases; J trimming: 7 bases; junction bases outside the gene matches: 9. CDR1 and CDR2 from the germline V gene are MNHEY and SVGAGI. The CDR3 nucleotides read TGTGCCAGCAGCCAGCAGGGCAGGGGGAATTCACCCCTCCACTTT. Amino acids: CASSQQGRGNSPLHF.

This clone was observed a handful of times. V and J are TRBV21-1 and TRBJ1-5; the D call of TRBD1 is as the table states it, not checked on the DNA. TRBV21-1 is given as a pseudogene. The CDR3 extends over 19 amino acids. The CDR3 DNA is TGTGCCAGCAGCCGACGGCCGAAACTCCGGGACAGGGAATATCAGCCCCAGCATTTT. As protein: CASSRRPKLRDREYQPQHF.

This clone was detected only once. The rearrangement uses TRBV7-8 and TRBJ1-2; D might be TRBD1 (6 bases). The CDR3 covers 14 residues. Germline CDR1 reads SGHVS; CDR2 reads FQNEAQ. Trimming pared 5 bases from V and 5 bases from J, leaving 15 bases between. CDR3 in amino acids: CASSPIGGFYGYTF. The CDR3, as DNA: TGTGCCAGCAGCCCAATAGGGGGTTTTTATGGCTACACCTTC.

The rearrangement links TRBV16 to TRBJ1-5; no clear D. V was pared by 2 bases and J by 2 bases, with 16 bases between. The CDR3 is 17 amino acids. Germline loops: CDR1 KGHSY, CDR2 FQNENV. This chain's CDR3 is CASSQESFGEGNQPQHF. CDR3 nucleotides: TGTGCCAGCAGCCAAGAGTCATTCGGGGAGGGCAATCAGCCCCAGCATTTT.

The genes are TRBV19 and TRBJ2-1; D perhaps matches TRBD2 (6 bases). CDR3 size: 13 residues. Germline loops: CDR1 LNHDA, CDR2 SQIVND (reference sequence). V was cut by 1 base and J by 8 bases, with 9 bases left in between. CDR3: CASSIVGEDEQFF. The CDR3 nucleotides are TGTGCCAGTAGTATAGTAGGGGAGGATGAGCAGTTCTTC.

V gene TRBV4-3 combines with J gene TRBJ1-4; D gene uncertain. Germline V CDR1 and CDR2: LGHNA, YSLEER. The CDR3 loop spans 14 amino acids. V dropped 0 bases and J dropped 10 bases, with 12 bases sitting between them. As DNA, the CDR3 is TGCGCCAGCAGCCAAGAATCCAGACTTGGAAAACTGTTTTTT. This translates into CASSQESRLGKLFF.

The CDR3 DNA follows: TGTGCCAGCAGCCGGGAGATCCAAGCCTACGAGCAGTACTTC. Its translation: CASSREIQAYEQYF. V usage is TRBV5-8 and J usage is TRBJ2-7, with D possibly matching TRBD2 (6 bases). The V and J ends lost 4 bases and 2 bases respectively, with 13 bases between them. CDR3 length: 14 amino acids. Germline V gene data show CDR1 as SGHTS and CDR2 as YDEGEE.

V usage is TRBV7-3 and J usage is TRBJ1-2; 9 bases are a match to TRBD1. Per the germline V gene, CDR1 is SGHTA and CDR2 is FQGTGA. Trimming at V came to 5 bases and at J to 3 bases, leaving 13 bases not matched to a gene. The CDR3 length is 17 residues. CDR3 nucleotides: TGTGCCAGCAGCACAGGGGGCCCAGACAGATTCCACTATGGCTACACCTTC. Protein: CASSTGGPDRFHYGYTF.